Sequencing of this TCR beta chain was carried out in a study of blood T cell repertoires in COVID-19. Those enrolled in Seattle joined during active infection and were followed longitudinally afterward. Original data processing: Amplifying reference gene primers gave estimates of nucleated cell counts. Method: immunoSEQ multiplex PCR; TCRdb's copy keeps in-frame clones and lacks some. The DNA was the basis for D and trimming; V, J and clone size are from that table. The sample records more than 95,000 clones, around 85% being singletons. This clone was detected only a few times. This CDR3 has 15 residues. Germline-derived CDR1 and CDR2 are LGHDT and YNNKEL (reference sequence). Trimming removed 1 base at V and 7 bases at J, with 14 bases between.

This clonotype was sampled from a man aged 25 to 45 with COVID-19, enrolled during active disease. The chain carries TRBV3-1 (or the pseudogene TRBV3-2) and TRBJ1-5, with D perhaps TRBD1 (6 bases). The sample taken for sequencing was peripheral blood. Written as DNA, the CDR3 is TGTGCCAGCAGCCAAGGTTCAGGGGTAAGACAGCCCCAGCATTTT. Amino acid sequence: CASSQGSGVRQPQHF.